This T cell receptor (beta chain) derives from a study of blood T cell repertoires in COVID-19. About the research overall: Two negative PCRs, clearance, or symptom resolution were required of recovered Cohort 3 donors.

The germline V gene encodes CDR1 ENHRY and CDR2 SYGVKD. V was clipped by 1 base and J by 1 base, with 11 bases between them. This CDR3 region has 17 residues. Libraries were prepared by immunoSEQ multiplex PCR; TCRdb keeps only in-frame clonotypes and omits some of them. Of a few hundred thousand clones in the sample, approximately 87% are singletons; the top ten hold roughly 3.2%. The chain carries TRBV10-3 and TRBJ2-6, with D uncertain. The material sequenced was PBMCs or T cells enriched from blood (not recorded which). The TCR comes from a woman aged 45-60 years in a cohort exposed to, infected with or recovered from COVID-19 (not recorded which). The CDR3 DNA follows: TGTGCCATCAGTGAGTATCCCCCGGTGTCTGGGGCCAACGTCCTGACTTTC. Translating gives CAISEYPPVSGANVLTF.